The table lists the clone carrying this T cell receptor beta chain with a few counts. The antigen is not known. The data derive from a study of cytomegalovirus exposure and HLA in healthy donors. Findings and caveats of the study: Presence/absence analyses rested on an assumption that sequencing depth was roughly uniform across donors. Most CMV-associated TCR beta chains were later found to appear HLA-restricted. Among donors in an Asian-associated ancestry cluster, a later analysis reportedly found fewer N-insertions than the roughly 700-donor mean.

The PCR was carried out with 60 Vbeta primers and 13 Jbeta primers. Libraries were prepared by immunoSEQ multiplex PCR; TCRdb keeps only in-frame clonotypes and omits some of them. The table has about 150,000 clones, roughly 10% seen once. This CDR3 contains 14 residues. Trimming shortened V by 7 bases and J by 4 bases, and 16 bases separated the two germline ends. Germline values: CDR1 SGHRS, CDR2 YFSETQ. The sequence was collected from a man aged 50 to 60 in good health and CMV-seronegative. V usage is TRBV5-1 and J usage is TRBJ2-3; no reliable D call. The sequenced sample was PBMCs. The CDR3 reads CASAKVTAADTQYF. The CDR3 DNA sequence: TGCGCCAGCGCCAAGGTGACGGCGGCAGATACGCAGTATTTT.